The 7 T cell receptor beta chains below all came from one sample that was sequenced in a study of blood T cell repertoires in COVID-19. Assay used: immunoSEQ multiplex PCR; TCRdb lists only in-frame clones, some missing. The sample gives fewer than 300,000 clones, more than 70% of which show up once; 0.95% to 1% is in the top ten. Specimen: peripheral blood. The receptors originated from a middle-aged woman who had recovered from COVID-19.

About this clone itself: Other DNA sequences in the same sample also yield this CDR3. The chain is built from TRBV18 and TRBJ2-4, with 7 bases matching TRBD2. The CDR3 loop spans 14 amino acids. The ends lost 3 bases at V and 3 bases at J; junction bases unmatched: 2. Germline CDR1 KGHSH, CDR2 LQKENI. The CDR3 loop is CASSPPGGKNIQYF. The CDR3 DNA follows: TGTGCCAGCTCACCCCCGGGAGGCAAAAACATTCAGTACTTC.

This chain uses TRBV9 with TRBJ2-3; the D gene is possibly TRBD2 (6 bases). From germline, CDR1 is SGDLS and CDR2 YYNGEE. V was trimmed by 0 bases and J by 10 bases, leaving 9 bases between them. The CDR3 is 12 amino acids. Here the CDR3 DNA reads TGTGCCAGCAGCGTAGAGGCGGGATCGCAGTATTTT. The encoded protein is CASSVEAGSQYF.

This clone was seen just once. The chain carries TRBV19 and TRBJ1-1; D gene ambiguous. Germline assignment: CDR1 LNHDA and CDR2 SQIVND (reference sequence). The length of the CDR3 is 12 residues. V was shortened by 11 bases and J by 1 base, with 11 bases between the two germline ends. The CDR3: CARPGTNTEAFF. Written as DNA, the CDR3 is TGTGCCCGCCCGGGTACGAACACTGAAGCTTTCTTT.

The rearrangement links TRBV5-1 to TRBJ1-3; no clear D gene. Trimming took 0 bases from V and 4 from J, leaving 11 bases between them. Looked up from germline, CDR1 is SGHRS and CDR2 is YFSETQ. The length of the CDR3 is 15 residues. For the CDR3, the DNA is TGCGCCAGCAGCTTGGGGCGGGGTGCAGGAAACACCATATATTTT. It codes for CASSLGRGAGNTIYF.

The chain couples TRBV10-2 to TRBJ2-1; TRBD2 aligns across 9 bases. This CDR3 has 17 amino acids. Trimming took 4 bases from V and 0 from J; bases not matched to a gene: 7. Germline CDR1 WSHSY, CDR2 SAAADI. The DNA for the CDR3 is TGCGCCAGCAGTGGTAGCGGGAGAATGGGCTCCTACAATGAGCAGTTCTTC. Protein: CASSGSGRMGSYNEQFF.

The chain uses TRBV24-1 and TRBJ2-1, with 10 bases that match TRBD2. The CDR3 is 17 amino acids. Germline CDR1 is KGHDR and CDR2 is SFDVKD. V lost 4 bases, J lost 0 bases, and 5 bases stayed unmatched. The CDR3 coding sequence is TGTGCCACCAGTGAGGCAGCGGGAGGGCCCTCCTACAATGAGCAGTTCTTC. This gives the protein CATSEAAGGPSYNEQFF.

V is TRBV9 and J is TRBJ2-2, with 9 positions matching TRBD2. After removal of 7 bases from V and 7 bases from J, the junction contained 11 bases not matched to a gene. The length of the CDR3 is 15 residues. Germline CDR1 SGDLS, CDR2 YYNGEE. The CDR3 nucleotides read TGTGCCAGCGGACAATTAGCGGGAGCGGGCGGGGAGCTGTTTTTT. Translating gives CASGQLAGAGGELFF. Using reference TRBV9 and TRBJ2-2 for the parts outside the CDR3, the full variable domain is DSGVTQTPKHLITATGQRVTLRCSPRSGDLSVYWYQQSLDQGLQFLIQYYNGEERAKGNILERFSAQQFPDLHSELNLSSLELGDSALYFCASGQLAGAGGELFFGEGSRLTVL.